These T cell receptor beta chains were read from a single sample in a study of T cell repertoires in cytomegalovirus infection. TCRdb re-called the reads with MiXCR, one entry per CDR3 protein. The sample contains over 150,000 distinct CDR3 sequences, 17% of which appear only once. The sequenced material came from CD8+ T cells from PBMCs. The receptors here all came from a human donor in good health (CMV status not recorded). Some clones in this sample may be carry-over from other donors' samples. CDR3s leave out the opening cysteine and the closing phenylalanine or tryptophan. D genes are given only for firm matches.

v_call: TRBV7-2; d_call: TRBD2; j_call: TRBJ2-3; cdr3_aa: ASSLGLAGAQY
v_call: TRBV20-1; d_call: TRBD2; j_call: TRBJ2-5; cdr3_aa: SAHTSGGPVWTQY
v_call: TRBV6-1; d_call: TRBD1; j_call: TRBJ2-3; cdr3_aa: ASSPRTGRTDTQY
v_call: TRBV4-1; d_call: NA; j_call: TRBJ1-1; cdr3_aa: ASSQGLGVNTEAF
v_call: TRBV28; d_call: NA; j_call: TRBJ2-3; cdr3_aa: ASSPTPKDTQY
v_call: TRBV19; d_call: TRBD1; j_call: TRBJ2-3; cdr3_aa: ASSSRGFGTDTQY
v_call: TRBV5-6; d_call: NA; j_call: TRBJ2-7; cdr3_aa: ASSLTGTTYEQY
v_call: TRBV12-5; d_call: NA; j_call: TRBJ2-6; cdr3_aa: ASGFWLQGAAGANVLT
v_call: TRBV14; d_call: TRBD2; j_call: TRBJ2-1; cdr3_aa: ASSLGGGSEQF
v_call: TRBV4-1; d_call: NA; j_call: TRBJ2-7; cdr3_aa: ASSQVVGRVNEQY
v_call: TRBV13; d_call: NA; j_call: TRBJ1-1; cdr3_aa: ASSLDSVKAF
v_call: TRBV7-2; d_call: NA; j_call: TRBJ2-1; cdr3_aa: ASSLNPVNEQF
v_call: TRBV7-6; d_call: TRBD1; j_call: TRBJ1-4; cdr3_aa: ASSESTGAGEKLF
v_call: TRBV28; d_call: NA; j_call: TRBJ1-2; cdr3_aa: ASSLSPFDRGYGYT
v_call: TRBV28; d_call: NA; j_call: TRBJ1-5; cdr3_aa: ASSYPGQLERLSNQPQH
v_call: TRBV7-9; d_call: NA; j_call: TRBJ1-1; cdr3_aa: ASSLGWTEAF
v_call: TRBV7-9; d_call: NA; j_call: TRBJ1-1; cdr3_aa: ASSLPRHTNTEAF
v_call: TRBV7-2; d_call: NA; j_call: TRBJ2-2; cdr3_aa: ASSLGGGPGELF
v_call: TRBV28; d_call: NA; j_call: TRBJ2-5; cdr3_aa: ASSSGAEETQY
v_call: TRBV28; d_call: NA; j_call: TRBJ2-1; cdr3_aa: ASSFLKGFEQF
v_call: TRBV6-2/TRBV6-3; d_call: NA; j_call: TRBJ2-7; cdr3_aa: ASSPWTDAYEQY
v_call: TRBV27; d_call: TRBD1; j_call: TRBJ1-2; cdr3_aa: ASSSQRGLVYGYT
v_call: TRBV19; d_call: TRBD2; j_call: TRBJ2-1; cdr3_aa: ASSISGSYNEQF
v_call: TRBV29-1; d_call: TRBD1; j_call: TRBJ1-2; cdr3_aa: SVGQGGGYT
v_call: TRBV14; d_call: NA; j_call: TRBJ2-7; cdr3_aa: ASSQARVRSEQY
v_call: TRBV14; d_call: NA; j_call: TRBJ1-4; cdr3_aa: ASSQAQRLNEKLF
v_call: TRBV6-2/TRBV6-3; d_call: NA; j_call: TRBJ2-5; cdr3_aa: ASSYAQETQY
v_call: TRBV4-2; d_call: NA; j_call: TRBJ1-2; cdr3_aa: ASSQDLGAGNGYT
v_call: TRBV29-1; d_call: NA; j_call: TRBJ2-7; cdr3_aa: SVEDGYYEQY
v_call: TRBV2; d_call: NA; j_call: TRBJ2-4; cdr3_aa: ASQTSMGAKNIQY
v_call: TRBV28; d_call: TRBD2; j_call: TRBJ2-7; cdr3_aa: ASSSLSGGAYEQD
v_call: TRBV6-6; d_call: NA; j_call: TRBJ1-2; cdr3_aa: ASSSFDSLANYGYT
v_call: TRBV27; d_call: TRBD2; j_call: TRBJ2-1; cdr3_aa: ASSLLAGEHNEQF
v_call: TRBV7-9; d_call: TRBD1; j_call: TRBJ1-2; cdr3_aa: ASSSRTGADYT
v_call: TRBV7-9; d_call: NA; j_call: TRBJ2-3; cdr3_aa: ASGGQRGKFTDTQY
v_call: TRBV7-9; d_call: NA; j_call: TRBJ1-2; cdr3_aa: ASSPAGVNYGYT
v_call: TRBV5-5; d_call: NA; j_call: TRBJ2-1; cdr3_aa: ASSMRGASYNEQF
v_call: TRBV6-4; d_call: TRBD1; j_call: TRBJ2-2; cdr3_aa: ASSAQGANTGELF
v_call: TRBV6-2/TRBV6-3; d_call: NA; j_call: TRBJ2-3; cdr3_aa: ASSYLDSVIDTQY
v_call: TRBV28; d_call: NA; j_call: TRBJ2-5; cdr3_aa: ASSSGQVIEETQY